The clone carrying this TCR beta chain was seen more than once but under ten times. Its cognate antigen is unknown. The data are from a study of cytomegalovirus exposure and HLA in healthy donors. The study's findings and limits: Earlier findings revealed that most TCR beta V segments proved productive either about 90% or about 30% of the time.

CDR3 size: 14 residues. Germline CDR1 WNHNN, CDR2 SYGVQD (reference sequence). The germline V and J ends were trimmed by 4 bases and 2 bases, with 8 bases remaining between them. Amplification used 60 Vbeta primers and 13 Jbeta primers. Produced via immunoSEQ multiplex PCR; TCRdb's table is partial and in-frame only. The data contain roughly 150,000 clones, roughly 62% of them singletons. The chain has TRBV10-1 and TRBJ2-2, with D tentatively TRBD2 (5 bases). Specimen: PBMCs. The receptor comes from a man in his sixties in good health and CMV-seronegative. CDR3 nucleotide sequence: TGCGCCAGCAGTGCCGGGATTAACACCGGGGAGCTGTTTTTT. Protein: CASSAGINTGELFF.